This entry concerns a single TCR beta chain. Its antigen is undetermined. Germline V gene sequence: CDR1 MNHEY, CDR2 SMNVEV (reference sequence). The CDR3 has 16 residues. V lost 3 bases to trimming and J lost 3 bases, with 15 bases between them. The second PCR ran about 6 to 12 cycles with a sample-barcoded 5' primer and J-beta primers. TCRdb independently ran MiXCR on the 5' RACE reads; one entry per CDR3 protein. The sample lists over 700,000 distinct CDR3 sequences; roughly 53% were seen once. The source of the sample is a study of blood T cells in healthy people across ages. Study overall: There was about one barcoded beta molecule captured by template switching per two T cells. Overall study findings and caveats: Bulk PBMC profiling left naive and antigen-experienced comparisons inconclusive.

The study isolated at least 6.5 million PBMCs from each sample. The rearrangement uses TRBV27 and TRBJ2-1, with D perhaps matching TRBD1 or TRBD2 (5 bases each). Material: blood. The sequence was obtained from a man older than 75 in good health. CDR3 coding DNA: TGTGCCAGCAGTTTGAGTCCGGGGACCTTCTACAATGAGCAGTTCTTC. Its translation: CASSLSPGTFYNEQFF.